This T cell receptor (beta chain) was sequenced during a study of patients and donors after allogeneic stem cell transplantation. This CDR3 has 16 amino acids. Trimming shortened V by 0 bases and J by 6 bases, and 16 bases separated the two germline ends. CDR1 is MNHEY and CDR2 is SVGAGI in the germline V gene. TCRdb reanalysed the RT-PCR reads using MiXCR and keeps one entry per CDR3 protein. The sample has about 960,000 distinct CDR3 sequences, roughly 18% seen once. This clonotype was detected a few times. V is TRBV6-5 and J is TRBJ2-3; D not certain. The origin of this receptor is a human donor who was either an allogeneic HSCT recipient or a stem cell or donor lymphocyte infusion donor (not recorded which). It is not recorded whose cells these are; they may come from a transplant donor. Sample: blood, either unsorted or a sorted T cell fraction (not recorded which). Here the CDR3 DNA reads TGTGCCAGCAGTTACTCGTTTTTGTCTGGTTCCGATACGCAGTATTTT. Translation: CASSYSFLSGSDTQYF.